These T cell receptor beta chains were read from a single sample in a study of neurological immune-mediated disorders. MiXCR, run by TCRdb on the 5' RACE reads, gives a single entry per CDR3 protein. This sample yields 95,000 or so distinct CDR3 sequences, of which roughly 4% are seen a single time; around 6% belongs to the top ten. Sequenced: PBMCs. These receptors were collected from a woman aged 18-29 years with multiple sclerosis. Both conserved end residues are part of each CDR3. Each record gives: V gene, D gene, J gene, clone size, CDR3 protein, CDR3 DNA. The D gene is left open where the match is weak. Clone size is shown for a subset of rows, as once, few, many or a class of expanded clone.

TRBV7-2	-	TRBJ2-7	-	CASRRASVNNEQYF	TGTGCCAGCAGGAGGGCTAGCGTGAACAACGAGCAGTACTTC
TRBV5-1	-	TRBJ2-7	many	CASSSTGISHEQYF	TGCGCCAGCAGCTCTACAGGGATCTCTCACGAGCAGTACTTC
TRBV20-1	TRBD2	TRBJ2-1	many	CSGAWTSGKVEFF	TGCAGCGGGGCATGGACTAGCGGGAAGGTTGAGTTCTTC
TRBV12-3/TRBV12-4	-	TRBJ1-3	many	CASSSATARTIYF	TGTGCCAGCAGTTCCGCGACAGCCAGGACCATATATTTT
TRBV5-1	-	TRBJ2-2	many	CASSLTDTGELFF	TGCGCCAGCAGCTTAACGGATACCGGGGAGCTGTTTTTT
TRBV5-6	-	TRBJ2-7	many	CASSPVGQGKTSIEQYF	TGTGCCAGCAGCCCCGTTGGGCAGGGCAAAACTAGTATCGAGCAGTACTTC
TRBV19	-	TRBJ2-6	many	CASSINRDRAGANVLTF	TGTGCCAGTAGTATCAACAGGGACCGGGCGGGGGCCAACGTCCTGACTTTC
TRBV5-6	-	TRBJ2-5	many	CASRSYLVETQYF	TGTGCCAGCCGGTCATACCTAGTCGAGACCCAGTACTTC
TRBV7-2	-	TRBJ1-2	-	CASSLDRPLGYGYTF	TGTGCCAGCAGCTTAGACAGGCCTTTAGGGTATGGCTACACCTTC
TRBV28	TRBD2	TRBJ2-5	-	CASTTGLAGETQYF	TGTGCCAGCACGACGGGACTAGCGGGAGAGACCCAGTACTTC
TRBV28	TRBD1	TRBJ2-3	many	CASSTYSGTGAILGTDTQYF	TGTGCCAGCAGTACATACTCCGGGACAGGGGCGATTTTAGGTACAGATACGCAGTATTTT
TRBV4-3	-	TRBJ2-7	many	CASSQGRAYEQYF	TGCGCCAGCAGCCAAGGCCGAGCCTACGAGCAGTACTTC
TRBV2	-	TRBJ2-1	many	CASTGGLSSYNEQFF	TGTGCCAGCACCGGTGGGCTTAGCTCCTACAATGAGCAGTTCTTC
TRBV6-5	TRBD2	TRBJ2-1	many	CASRPHTAGDINEQFF	TGTGCCAGCAGACCCCATACAGCGGGAGACATCAATGAGCAGTTCTTC
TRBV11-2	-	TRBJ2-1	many	CASSLDQDYNEQFF	TGTGCCAGCAGCTTAGATCAGGATTACAATGAGCAGTTCTTC
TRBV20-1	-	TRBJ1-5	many	CSATFNRAGNQPQHF	TGCAGTGCTACCTTTAACAGGGCGGGCAATCAGCCCCAGCATTTT
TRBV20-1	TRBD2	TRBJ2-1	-	CSASSAGVIYNEQFF	TGCAGTGCTAGTTCGGCGGGAGTGATATACAATGAGCAGTTCTTC
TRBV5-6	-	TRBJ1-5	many	CASSLGGQGLNQPQHF	TGTGCCAGCAGCTTGGGAGGGCAGGGTCTGAATCAGCCCCAGCATTTT
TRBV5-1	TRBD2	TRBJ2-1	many	CASSLESLAGNNEQFF	TGCGCCAGCAGCTTGGAGAGCCTAGCGGGGAACAATGAGCAGTTCTTC
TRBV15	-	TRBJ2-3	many	CATSPPWGFITDTQYF	TGTGCCACCAGCCCCCCCTGGGGGTTTATCACAGATACGCAGTATTTT
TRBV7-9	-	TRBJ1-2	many	CASVQGASYGYTF	TGTGCCAGCGTACAGGGAGCGAGCTATGGCTACACCTTC
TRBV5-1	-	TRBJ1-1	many	CASSEGTTEAFF	TGCGCCAGCAGCGAAGGGACGACTGAAGCTTTCTTT
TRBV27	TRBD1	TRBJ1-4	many	CASSRGQGSEKLFF	TGTGCCAGCAGTAGGGGACAGGGTAGTGAAAAACTGTTTTTT
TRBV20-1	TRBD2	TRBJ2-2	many	CSARKTGTSSTGELFF	TGCAGTGCTCGTAAAACCGGGACTAGTAGCACCGGGGAGCTGTTTTTT
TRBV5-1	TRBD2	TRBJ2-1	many	CASSLGLAGHLGGHEQFF	TGCGCCAGCAGCTTGGGACTAGCGGGACATCTTGGTGGACATGAGCAGTTCTTC
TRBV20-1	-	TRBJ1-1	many	CSAVPGAGTEAFF	TGCAGTGCGGTACCGGGGGCGGGGACTGAAGCTTTCTTT
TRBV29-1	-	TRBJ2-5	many	CSVGEQGSRSETQYF	TGCAGCGTTGGGGAGCAGGGGAGTAGAAGTGAGACCCAGTACTTC
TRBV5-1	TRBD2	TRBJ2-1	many	CASSPTGRGSAYNEQFF	TGCGCCAGCAGCCCTACCGGGAGGGGTTCGGCCTACAATGAGCAGTTCTTC
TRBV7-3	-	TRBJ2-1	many	CASSPQGASAYNEQFF	TGTGCCAGCAGTCCCCAAGGGGCCAGCGCCTACAATGAGCAGTTCTTC
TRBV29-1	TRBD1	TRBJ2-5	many	CSVGGTGLETQYF	TGCAGCGTTGGGGGGACAGGTTTAGAGACCCAGTACTTC
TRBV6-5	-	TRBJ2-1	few	CASSFRPLGGYNEQFF	TGTGCCAGCAGTTTCCGGCCCCTGGGTGGCTACAATGAGCAGTTCTTC
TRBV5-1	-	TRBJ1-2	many	CASSLGSGSANYGYTF	TGCGCCAGCAGCTTAGGGTCAGGTTCAGCTAACTATGGCTACACCTTC
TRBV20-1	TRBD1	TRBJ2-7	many	CSVPRSDRGLYEQYF	TGCAGTGTCCCACGATCGGACAGGGGGTTATACGAGCAGTACTTC
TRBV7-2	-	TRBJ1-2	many	CASSLKAAANYGYTF	TGTGCCAGCAGCTTAAAGGCCGCTGCTAACTATGGCTACACCTTC
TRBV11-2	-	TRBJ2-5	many	CASSPDFPGSQETQYF	TGTGCCAGCAGCCCAGATTTTCCGGGGAGCCAAGAGACCCAGTACTTC
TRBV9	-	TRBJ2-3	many	CASSVVPQGSDTQYF	TGTGCCAGCAGCGTAGTTCCCCAGGGAAGTGATACGCAGTATTTT
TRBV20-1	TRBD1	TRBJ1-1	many	CSARDRTGWKGTEAFF	TGCAGTGCTAGAGATCGGACAGGGTGGAAGGGAACTGAAGCTTTCTTT
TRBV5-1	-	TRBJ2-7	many	CASSSRTFTYEQYF	TGCGCCAGCAGCTCGAGGACATTCACCTACGAGCAGTACTTC
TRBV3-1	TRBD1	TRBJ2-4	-	CASSQDRGPGKIQYF	TGTGCCAGCAGCCAAGACAGGGGGCCGGGAAAAATTCAGTACTTC
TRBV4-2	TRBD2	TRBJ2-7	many	CASSSRLAGTYEQYF	TGTGCCAGCAGTAGCAGACTAGCGGGAACCTACGAGCAGTACTTC
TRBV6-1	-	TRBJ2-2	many	CASSGEGSNTGELFF	TGTGCCAGCAGTGGAGAGGGGTCGAACACCGGGGAGCTGTTTTTT
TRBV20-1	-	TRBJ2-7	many	CSASIGSAEQYF	TGCAGTGCTAGTATAGGAAGTGCCGAGCAGTACTTC
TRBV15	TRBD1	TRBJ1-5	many	CATSKGQGRVYQPQHF	TGTGCCACCAGTAAAGGACAGGGTCGTGTTTATCAGCCCCAGCATTTT
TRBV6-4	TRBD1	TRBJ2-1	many	CASSDGTGTYNEQFF	TGTGCCAGCAGTGACGGGACAGGGACCTACAATGAGCAGTTCTTC